Many counts were recorded for the clone carrying this TCR beta chain. Its matching antigen is unknown. The record originates from a study of T cells in Graves' hyperthyroidism and ophthalmopathy. Amplified TCR beta CDR3 regions came from RNA transcripts. Carried out on the TCR CDR3, a first-round RT-PCR used the HTBI primer set. TCRdb redid the calling of the multiplex PCR reads with MiXCR, one entry per CDR3 protein. This table holds roughly 500,000 distinct CDR3 sequences, 35% to 55% found once. Study-wide points: Researchers found most expanded thyroid clonotypes above 0.001 in blood as well.

Lactation, pregnancy, other autoimmune disease or uncontrolled infection excluded patients. What was sequenced was peripheral blood or thyroid tissue (not recorded which). This TCR came from an adult woman with Graves' disease, either hyperthyroidism or ophthalmopathy (not recorded which).

CDR3 bases: TGTGCCAGCAGCTTAGTCTGGCAGGGGGCGGAGACCCAGTACTTC. Encoded protein: CASSLVWQGAETQYF. The chain combines TRBV7-2 with TRBJ2-5, with 8 nucleotides matching TRBD1. J lost 5 bases, V lost 1 base, and 6 bases had no gene match. This CDR3 contains 15 residues. CDR1 and CDR2 from the germline V gene are SGHTA and FQGNSA.